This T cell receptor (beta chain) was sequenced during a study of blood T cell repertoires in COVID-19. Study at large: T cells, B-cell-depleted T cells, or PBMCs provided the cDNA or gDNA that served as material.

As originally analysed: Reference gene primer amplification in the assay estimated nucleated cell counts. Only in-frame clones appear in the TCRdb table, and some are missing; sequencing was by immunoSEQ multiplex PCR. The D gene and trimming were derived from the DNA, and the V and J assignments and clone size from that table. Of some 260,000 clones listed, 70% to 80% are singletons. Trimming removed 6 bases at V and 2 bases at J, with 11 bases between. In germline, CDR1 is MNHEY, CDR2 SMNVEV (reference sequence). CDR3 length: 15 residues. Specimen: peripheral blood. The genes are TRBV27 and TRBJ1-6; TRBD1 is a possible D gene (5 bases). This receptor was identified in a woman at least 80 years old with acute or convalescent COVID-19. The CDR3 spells CASSPTGTYNSPLHF. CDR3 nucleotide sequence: TGTGCCAGCAGCCCCACAGGCACCTATAATTCACCCCTCCACTTT.